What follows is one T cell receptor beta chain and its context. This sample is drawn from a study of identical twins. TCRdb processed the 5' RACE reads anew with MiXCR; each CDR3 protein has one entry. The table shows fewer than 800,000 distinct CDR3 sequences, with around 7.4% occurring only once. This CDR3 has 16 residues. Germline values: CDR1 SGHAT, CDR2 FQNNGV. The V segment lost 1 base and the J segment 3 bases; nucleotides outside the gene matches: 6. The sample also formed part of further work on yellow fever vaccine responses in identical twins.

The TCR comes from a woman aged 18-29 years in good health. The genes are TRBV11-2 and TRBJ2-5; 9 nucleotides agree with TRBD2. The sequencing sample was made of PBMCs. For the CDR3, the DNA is TGTGCCAGCAGCTTAGTCTTAGCGGGAGTTGAAGAGACCCAGTACTTC. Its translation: CASSLVLAGVEETQYF.